A single sample is the source of the 26 T cell receptor beta chains below, sequenced in a study of fetal regulatory T cell absence and autoimmunity. Profiled with immunoSEQ multiplex PCR; TCRdb holds only in-frame clones, not every one. This table holds some 44,000 clones, about four fifths found once. Sequencing input: cord blood. Source of these receptors: a newborn boy with IPEX syndrome.

The genes are TRBV10-3 and TRBJ1-1, with TRBD1 identical over 12 bases. CDR3 length: 14 residues. Per the germline V gene, CDR1 is ENHRY and CDR2 is SYGVKD. Unmatched junction bases numbered 3, after V lost 6 bases and J lost 4 bases. The CDR3 sequence: CAIRGTGGGTEAFF. The CDR3 bases are TGTGCCATCAGAGGGACAGGGGGCGGCACTGAAGCTTTCTTT.

To note about this clone: At one end, the junction sequence differs from germline, possibly due to a read error. This chain uses TRBV6-5 with TRBJ2-1; a possible D gene is TRBD1 (5 bases). The CDR3 has 14 amino acids. CDR1 is MNHEY, CDR2 SVGAGI, per germline. CDR3 sequence: CASSYRGSHNEQFF. The CDR3 DNA sequence: TGTGCCAGCAGTTACAGGGGCTCCCACAATGAGCAGTTCTTC.

The chain employs TRBV19 and TRBJ2-3, with a tentative D call TRBD1 (5 bases). Between the trimmed V and J ends, which lost 9 bases and 1 base, there was a span of 5 bases. This CDR3 is built from 11 residues. Germline CDR1 reads LNHDA; CDR2 reads SQIVND (reference sequence). CDR3 in DNA: TGTGCCAGGACAGGCACAGATACGCAGTATTTT. Translating gives CARTGTDTQYF.

V and J are TRBV5-4 and TRBJ2-5, with 12 bases that match TRBD2. Germline values: CDR1 SGHNT, CDR2 YYREEE (reference sequence). Unmatched junction bases numbered 4, after V lost 2 bases and J lost 2 bases. This CDR3 has 16 amino acids. The CDR3 sequence is CASSFLAGGVQETQYF. CDR3 DNA: TGTGCCAGCAGCTTTCTAGCGGGGGGGGTTCAAGAGACCCAGTACTTC. Full variable domain (remainder filled in from reference TRBV5-4 and TRBJ2-5): ETGVTQSPTHLIKTRGQQVTLRCSSQSGHNTVSWYQQALGQGPQFIFQYYREEENGRGNFPPRFSGLQFPNYSSELNVNALELDDSALYLCASSFLAGGVQETQYFGPGTRLLVL.

There are a few counts of this clone. The J gene is TRBJ2-7, the V gene TRBV2; a possible D gene is TRBD2 (6 bases). The CDR3 runs 12 residues. V lost 7 bases, J lost 3 bases, and 10 bases lay in between. CDR1 SNHLY and CDR2 FYNNEI come from the germline V gene. The CDR3 DNA reads TGTGCCAGCAAAGGGACTTACTACGAGCAGTACTTC. Translation: CASKGTYYEQYF.

The chain links TRBV30 to TRBJ2-1; 13 bases line up with TRBD2. Germline CDR1 GTSNPN, CDR2 SVGIG (reference sequence). The CDR3 is 16 residues long. V gave up 0 bases and J gave up 6 bases; unmatched junction bases: 5. CDR3 loop: CAWSVRLAGGGNEQFF. Here the CDR3 DNA reads TGTGCCTGGAGTGTCCGACTAGCGGGAGGTGGCAATGAGCAGTTCTTC.

V usage is TRBV11-3 and J usage is TRBJ2-3; D gene uncertain. Germline assignment: CDR1 SGHNT and CDR2 YENEEA. The CDR3 is 13 amino acids. Trimming cost V 6 bases and J 2 bases, with 9 bases left between them. CDR3 coding DNA: TGTGCCAGCAGTCCGTCGACCACAGATACGCAGTATTTT. Protein product: CASSPSTTDTQYF. The full variable domain, completed using reference TRBV11-3 and TRBJ2-3, is EAGVVQSPRYKIIEKKQPVAFWCNPISGHNTLYWYLQNLGQGPELLIRYENEEAVDDSQLPKDRFSAERLKGVDSTLKIQPAELGDSAVYLCASSPSTTDTQYFGPGTRLTVL.

This chain uses TRBV30 with TRBJ2-5; perhaps TRBD2 as D (5 bases). Deletions cut 0 bases from V and 4 bases from J, with 15 bases between. The CDR3 extends over 15 amino acids. CDR1 and CDR2 from the germline V gene are GTSNPN and SVGIG (reference sequence). CDR3 sequence reads: CAWSVRLTWRETQYF. CDR3 DNA sequence: TGTGCCTGGAGTGTAAGACTAACTTGGCGAGAGACCCAGTACTTC. The full variable domain, rest sourced from reference TRBV30 and TRBJ2-5, is SQTIHQWPATLVQPVGSPLSLECTVEGTSNPNLYWYRQAAGRGLQLLFYSVGIGQISSEVPQNLSASRPQDRQFILSSKKLLLSDSGFYLCAWSVRLTWRETQYFGPGTRLLVL.

CDR3 coding DNA: TGTGCCAGCAGGAGGGGGGGGTACAATCAGCCCCAGCATTTT. This translates into CASRRGGYNQPQHF. This rearrangement joins TRBV2 to TRBJ1-5; D may be TRBD1 (6 bases). CDR1 is SNHLY and CDR2 is FYNNEI in the germline V gene. V gave up 6 bases and J gave up 3 bases, with 12 bases separating them. The CDR3 runs to 14 residues.

This clone was detected only a few times. The V call is TRBV6-6, the J call TRBJ2-7; 9 positions agree with TRBD1. The V segment lost 2 bases and the J segment 3 bases; nucleotides outside the gene matches: 5. Germline V gene sequence: CDR1 MNHNY, CDR2 SVGAGI (reference sequence). The CDR3 has 15 amino acids. This chain's CDR3 is CASSYAPGQGYEQYF. The CDR3 DNA is TGTGCCAGCAGTTACGCCCCGGGACAGGGCTACGAGCAGTACTTC.

The chain uses TRBV4-2 and TRBJ2-6; 7 nucleotides line up with TRBD1. V shed 1 base and J 4 bases; nucleotides not matched to a gene: 16. This CDR3 has 20 amino acids. Germline CDR1 LGHNA, CDR2 YNFKEQ. The CDR3 DNA sequence: TGTGCCAGCAGCCAAGTTTCCCTCCGAGGACAGGCTGGAGGGGCCAACGTCCTGACTTTC. Translation: CASSQVSLRGQAGGANVLTF.

The chain links TRBV27 to TRBJ2-1, with a weak D call TRBD1 (6 bases). From germline, CDR1 is MNHEY and CDR2 SMNVEV (reference sequence). Trimming removed 9 bases from V and 3 bases from J, with 18 bases in between. The CDR3 contains 15 residues. CDR3 sequence (DNA): TGTGCCAGGCAATTACCTAGGGACATCTACAATGAGCAGTTCTTC. This translates into CARQLPRDIYNEQFF.

This chain links TRBV29-1 with TRBJ2-7; D call uncertain. V was trimmed by 2 bases and J by 1 base, leaving 9 bases between them. Germline V gene data show CDR1 as SQVTM and CDR2 as ANQGSEA. This CDR3 region has 13 residues. CDR3 protein: CSVEWQTSYEQYF. As DNA, the CDR3 is TGCAGCGTTGAATGGCAGACTTCCTACGAGCAGTACTTC.

This clone has a single count. The V and J genes are TRBV11-2 and TRBJ2-1, with no clear D. The CDR3 is 17 residues long. Looked up from germline, CDR1 is SGHAT and CDR2 is FQNNGV. V gave up 2 bases and J gave up 0 bases, with 14 bases separating them. The DNA for the CDR3 is TGTGCCAGCAGCTTACTCCATCAAGCGAGCTCCTACAATGAGCAGTTCTTC. Translating gives CASSLLHQASSYNEQFF.

V gene TRBV6-6 combines with J gene TRBJ1-2; D is unresolved. Trimming left V 2 bases short and J 4 bases short, with 11 bases between. The CDR3 has 14 amino acids. Per the germline V gene, CDR1 is MNHNY and CDR2 is SVGAGI (reference sequence). CDR3 in amino acids: CASSYTRIGYGYTF. The CDR3 nucleotides read TGTGCCAGCAGTTACACGAGGATTGGCTATGGCTACACCTTC.

This clone was seen a single time. CDR3 loop: CSASDVGTIYF. In nucleotides, the CDR3 is TGCAGTGCTAGTGATGTGGGGACCATATATTTT. This sequence joins TRBV20-1 and TRBJ1-3; D remains ambiguous. Germline V gene lookup returns CDR1 DFQATT and CDR2 SNEGSKA (reference sequence). Trimming removed 3 bases at V and 10 bases at J, with 10 bases between. The CDR3 extends over 11 amino acids.

J is TRBJ2-7 and V is TRBV6-5; D gene unclear. There are 13 residues in the CDR3. The germline V gene encodes CDR1 MNHEY and CDR2 SVGAGI. Trimming pared 5 bases from V and 0 bases from J, leaving 8 bases between. In nucleotides, the CDR3 is TGTGCCAGCAGTGGGGATAGCTCCTACGAGCAGTACTTC. This translates into CASSGDSSYEQYF.

This clone was detected a few times. The rearrangement uses TRBV10-3 and TRBJ1-2; 8 nucleotides match TRBD1. The CDR3 contains 13 residues. Trimming removed 6 bases from V and 6 bases from J; junction bases left unmatched: 6. Germline V CDR1 and CDR2: ENHRY, SYGVKD. This CDR3 reads CAIRTGQENGYTF. The DNA for the CDR3 is TGTGCCATCAGGACGGGACAGGAGAATGGCTACACCTTC.

V is TRBV12-5 and J is TRBJ2-2, with D possibly matching TRBD2 (6 bases). The V end was cut by 0 bases, the J end by 3 bases, with 17 bases between. Per germline, CDR1 LGHNT and CDR2 FRNRAP. The CDR3 has 18 residues. The CDR3, as DNA: TGTGCTAGTGGTTTGGTCGCTCGACGGCGGGGTGACACCGGGGAGCTGTTTTTT. This gives the protein CASGLVARRRGDTGELFF.

The CDR3 loop reads CASTLGWDGTDTQYF. The CDR3 coding sequence is TGTGCCAGCACTCTTGGATGGGATGGCACAGATACGCAGTATTTT. The chain combines TRBV5-5 with TRBJ2-3; no definite D call. Trimming removed 6 bases from V and 1 base from J, with 15 bases in between. This CDR3 is built from 15 residues. Germline CDR1 and CDR2: SGHKS and YYEKEE (reference sequence).

The chain employs TRBV10-3 and TRBJ2-2, with 10 bases lining up with TRBD1. The CDR3 length is 16 residues. J was trimmed by 7 bases and V by 2 bases; bases with no gene match: 7. Germline V gene lookup returns CDR1 ENHRY and CDR2 SYGVKD. CDR3 in amino acids: CAISEPGQGGIGELFF. Here the CDR3 DNA reads TGTGCCATCAGTGAGCCTGGACAGGGGGGTATCGGGGAGCTGTTTTTT.

V is TRBV11-3 and J is TRBJ2-5; D gene uncertain. V was cut by 3 bases and J by 6 bases, with 14 bases left in between. This CDR3 has 14 residues. Germline assignment: CDR1 SGHNT and CDR2 YENEEA. CDR3 DNA sequence: TGTGCCAGCAGCTTTTTGGCCGGAGCAAAGACCCAGTACTTC. Encoded protein: CASSFLAGAKTQYF.

This chain connects TRBV7-2 to TRBJ1-3, with TRBD1 as a possible D gene (5 bases). The CDR3 loop spans 16 amino acids. In germline, CDR1 is SGHTA, CDR2 FQGNSA. V lost 4 bases and J 0 bases, leaving 13 bases between the germline ends. The DNA of the CDR3 is TGTGCCAGCAGCTCGGGACTGGGGTCCTCTGGAAACACCATATATTTT. Protein product: CASSSGLGSSGNTIYF. Based on the CDR3 plus reference TRBV7-2 and TRBJ1-3, the full variable domain is GAGVSQSPSNKVTEKGKDVELRCDPISGHTALYWYRQSLGQGLEFLIYFQGNSAPDKSGLPSDRFSAERTGGSVSTLTIQRTQQEDSAVYLCASSSGLGSSGNTIYFGEGSWLTVV.

In its sample, this clone was seen once. The chain carries TRBV7-6 and TRBJ2-2; D is possibly TRBD2 (6 bases). Deletions cut 2 bases from V and 2 bases from J, with 12 bases between. This CDR3 spans 16 amino acids. CDR1 and CDR2 (germline): SGHVS, FNYEAQ. The CDR3 DNA sequence: TGTGCCAGCAGCTTATGGGGCGGGGATAACACCGGGGAGCTGTTTTTT. Its translation: CASSLWGGDNTGELFF.

This sequence joins TRBV19 and TRBJ1-5, with 8 bases matching TRBD1. The CDR3 length is 15 residues. With V trimmed by 3 bases and J by 5 bases, 6 bases remained unmatched. Germline values: CDR1 LNHDA, CDR2 SQIVND (reference sequence). The CDR3 is CASSILRQGHQPQHF. DNA for the CDR3: TGTGCCAGTAGTATTCTTCGACAGGGGCATCAGCCCCAGCATTTT.

The rearrangement uses TRBV19 and TRBJ2-7; 8 nucleotides line up with TRBD1. Germline V gene lookup returns CDR1 LNHDA and CDR2 SQIVND (reference sequence). V gave up 4 bases and J gave up 4 bases; unmatched junction bases: 9. The CDR3 covers 15 residues. Written as DNA, the CDR3 is TGTGCCAGTAGTACGATGGACAGGGACCCATACGAGCAGTACTTC. Protein product: CASSTMDRDPYEQYF.